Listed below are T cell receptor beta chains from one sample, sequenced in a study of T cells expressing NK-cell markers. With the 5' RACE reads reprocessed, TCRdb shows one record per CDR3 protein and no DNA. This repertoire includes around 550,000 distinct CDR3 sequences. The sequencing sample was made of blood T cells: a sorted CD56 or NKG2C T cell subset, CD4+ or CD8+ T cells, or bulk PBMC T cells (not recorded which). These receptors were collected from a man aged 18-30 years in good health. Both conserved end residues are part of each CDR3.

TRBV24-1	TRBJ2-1	CATSDKREGDEQFF
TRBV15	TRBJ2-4	CATGQGSSNIQYF
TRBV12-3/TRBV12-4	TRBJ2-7	CASSSYRGRGTYEQYF
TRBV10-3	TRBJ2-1	CAISSGQFSDEQFF
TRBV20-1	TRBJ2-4	CSARSTSGGELQYF
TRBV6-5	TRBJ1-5	CASGGLNQPQHF
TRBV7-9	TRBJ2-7	CASSLSNPGQAYEQYF
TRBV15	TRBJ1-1	CATSRDGAPIRAFF
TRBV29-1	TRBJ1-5	CSVVCGTGVSNQPQHF
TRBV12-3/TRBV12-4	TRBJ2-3	CASRGQGGDTATQYF
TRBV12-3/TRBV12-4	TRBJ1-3	CASSLAGSFGNTIYF
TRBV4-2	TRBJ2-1	CASSPSLAGGLNEQFF
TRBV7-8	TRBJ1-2	CASSLEQGAFYGYTF
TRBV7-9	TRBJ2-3	CASSFGTGDTDTQYF
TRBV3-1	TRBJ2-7	CASSQTSIPGGEQYF
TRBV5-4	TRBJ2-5	CASSLRTDHETQYF
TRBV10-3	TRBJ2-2	CAINLSALTGELFF
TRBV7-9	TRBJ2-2	CASSTGRTANTGELFF
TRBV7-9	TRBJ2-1	CASSAKLAGGGSYNEQFF
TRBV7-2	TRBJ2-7	CASSLGASGRNDEQYF
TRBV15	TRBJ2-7	CATSGGGVGKSYEQYF
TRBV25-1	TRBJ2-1	CASTFYNEQFF
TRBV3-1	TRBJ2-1	CASSQDWGLNEQFF
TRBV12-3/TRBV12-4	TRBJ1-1	CASSYTNLADTEAFF
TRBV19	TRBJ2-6	CASSSQGGRGGANVLTF
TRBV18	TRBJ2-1	CASSPRTSGRERDEQFF
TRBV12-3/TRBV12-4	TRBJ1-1	CASSWGERPEAFF
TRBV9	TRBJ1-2	CASSASGQGFYYGYTF
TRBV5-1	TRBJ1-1	CASSSPDGNTEAFF
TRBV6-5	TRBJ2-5	CASSYSGAGRVETQYF
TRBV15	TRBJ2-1	CATSRDLDRSYNEQFF
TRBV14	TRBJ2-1	CASSQGQGARNEQFF
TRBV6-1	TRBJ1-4	CASKLPGPGLEKLFF
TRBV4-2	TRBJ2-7	CATRGSLAGVYEQYF
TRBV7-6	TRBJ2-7	CASSYRDRDYEQYF
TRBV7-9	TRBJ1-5	CASSPWQSDSNQPQHF
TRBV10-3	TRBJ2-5	CAISAGLEALQTQYF
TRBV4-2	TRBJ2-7	CASSHISGTGGYEQYF
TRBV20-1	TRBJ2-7	CSAREKWAEQYF
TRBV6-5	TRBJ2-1	CASSYSMSGVKFF
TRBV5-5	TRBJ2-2	CASSLRAGNTGELFF
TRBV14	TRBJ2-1	CASSLWDRASYNEQFF
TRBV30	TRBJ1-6	CAWSRTLGPLHF
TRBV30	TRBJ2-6	CAWSVRSNRGPGANVLTF
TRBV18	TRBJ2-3	CASSPSLPDTQYF
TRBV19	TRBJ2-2	CASSPGRLTVNTGELFF
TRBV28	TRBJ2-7	CASSPLGSGRYEQYF
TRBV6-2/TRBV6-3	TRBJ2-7	CASDADAGSYEQYF
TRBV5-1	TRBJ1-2	CASSQTDFYGYTF
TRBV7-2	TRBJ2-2	CASSLRQGGPAGELFF
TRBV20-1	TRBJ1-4	CSAREVALWEKLFF
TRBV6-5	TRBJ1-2	CASSYRDRQGYTF
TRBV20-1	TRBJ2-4	CSARDQRELGKNIQYF
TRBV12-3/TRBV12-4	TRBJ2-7	CASSPGGLAGAYEQYF
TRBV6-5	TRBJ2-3	CASSYSAGMDTQYF